This T cell receptor beta chain is drawn from a study of blood T cell repertoires in COVID-19. Authors' data handling: Nucleated cell counts were estimated from reference gene primer amplification. The protocol was immunoSEQ multiplex PCR, while the TCRdb copy is restricted to in-frame clones and leaves out a portion. V and J calls and clone size are as listed in that table; D and trimming were resolved from the DNA. The sample holds around 150,000 clones, approximately 88% seen once. The participants were between about 18 and 90 years old and came from under 25 US areas. Self-reported history from a screening survey and questionnaire set each donor's cohort. The study counted Cohort 3 donors as recovered given two negative PCRs, clearance, or symptom resolution. From germline, CDR1 is MNHEY and CDR2 SMNVEV (reference sequence). Trimming left V 3 bases short and J 5 bases short, with 13 bases between. CDR3 size: 15 residues.

This TCR derives from a woman in her forties or fifties who had recovered from COVID-19. Sequenced material: PBMCs or T cells enriched from blood (not recorded which). This sequence joins TRBV27 and TRBJ1-4; D is ambiguous. The CDR3 loop reads CASSFALSSNEKLFF. Written as DNA, the CDR3 is TGTGCCAGCAGTTTCGCCCTCAGTTCAAATGAAAAACTGTTTTTT. Supplemented by reference TRBV27 and TRBJ1-4, the full variable domain reads EAQVTQNPRYLITVTGKKLTVTCSQNMNHEYMSWYRQDPGLGLRQIYYSMNVEVTDKGDVPEGYKVSRKEKRNFPLILESPSPNQTSLYFCASSFALSSNEKLFFGSGTQLSVL.